The present T cell receptor (beta chain) was sequenced within a study of blood T cell repertoires in COVID-19. Whole-study context: Acute and convalescent COVID-19 specimens originated in the United States, Italy and Spain. Sample material is recorded as cDNA or gDNA derived from T cells, B-cell-depleted T cells, or PBMCs.

Original handling: Amplification of reference gene primers was used by the study to estimate nucleated cell counts. Sequenced by immunoSEQ multiplex PCR; TCRdb stores in-frame clones only, minus some. The V and J calls and clone size come from that table; D and trimming were worked out from the DNA. Of more than 65,000 clones detected, more than 65% appear once; the ten largest clones hold about 10%. The CDR3 extends over 14 amino acids. Germline CDR1 and CDR2: SQVTM and ANQGSEA. J was trimmed by 3 bases and V by 6 bases; bases with no gene match: 6. This TCR derives from a woman in her forties or fifties with acute or convalescent COVID-19. Material: peripheral blood. The chain links TRBV29-1 to TRBJ2-3, with 10 bases aligning to TRBD1. CDR3 bases: TGCAGCGTCGGGACAGGGGTGGGGACAGATACGCAGTATTTT. The encoded protein is CSVGTGVGTDTQYF.